These 20 T cell receptor beta chains came from one sample sequenced in a study of cytomegalovirus exposure and HLA in healthy donors. The PCR had 60 Vbeta and 13 Jbeta primers. The assay was immunoSEQ multiplex PCR, and TCRdb's table has in-frame clones only and misses some. This sample has 150,000 to 200,000 clones, with roughly 82% found just once. Sequencing was performed on PBMCs. The receptors come from a man in his forties in good health and CMV-seronegative.

This clone turned up a few times. The rearrangement links TRBV21-1 to TRBJ1-5. TRBV21-1 corresponds to a pseudogene. This CDR3 has 13 amino acids. CDR3 residues: CATPPRGMEPQHF. The CDR3 nucleotides read TGTGCCACCCCCCCACGGGGGATGGAGCCCCAGCATTTT.

The chain recombines TRBV9 with TRBJ2-7; D might be TRBD2 (7 bases). Trimming stripped 0 bases from V and 0 bases from J, with 13 bases between. The CDR3 is 16 residues long. Germline lookup yields CDR1 SGDLS and CDR2 YYNGEE. CDR3 region: CASSVDRGARSYEQYF. The DNA for the CDR3 is TGTGCCAGCAGCGTAGACCGGGGGGCCCGCTCCTACGAGCAGTACTTC.

The table lists this clone with a few counts. Here the CDR3 DNA reads TGTGCCAGCAGCCGCGGAAAGAACACTGAAGCTTTCTTT. It encodes CASSRGKNTEAFF. The chain links TRBV28 to TRBJ1-1; no clear D. The CDR3 length is 13 residues. Trimming cost V 6 bases and J 1 base, with 9 bases left between them. Germline CDR1 is MDHEN and CDR2 is SYDVKM.

The genes are TRBV11-3 and TRBJ1-2; TRBD1 aligns across 7 bases. In germline, CDR1 is SGHNT, CDR2 YENEEA. This CDR3 is built from 13 residues. With 5 bases clipped from V and 5 bases from J, the junction kept 5 bases outside the gene matches. As DNA, the CDR3 is TGTGCCAGCAGCCCTGGGACAGCTTATGGCTACACCTTC. This encodes CASSPGTAYGYTF.

This rearrangement joins TRBV5-1 to TRBJ1-1; possible D gene TRBD1, 5 bases. This CDR3 region has 14 residues. Trimming shortened V by 3 bases and J by 2 bases, and 11 bases separated the two germline ends. Germline loops: CDR1 SGHRS, CDR2 YFSETQ. The CDR3 DNA follows: TGCGCCAGCAGCTCCAGGACACAAAACACTGAAGCTTTCTTT. This gives the protein CASSSRTQNTEAFF. Variable domain in full (rest from reference TRBV5-1 and TRBJ1-1): KAGVTQTPRYLIKTRGQQVTLSCSPISGHRSVSWYQQTPGQGLQFLFEYFSETQRNKGNFPGRFSGRQFSNSRSEMNVSTLELGDSALYLCASSSRTQNTEAFFGQGTRLTVV.

This clone was observed a handful of times. The J gene is TRBJ2-1, the V gene TRBV19, with TRBD2 matching over 10 bases. The CDR3 is 20 residues long. Germline V lookup: CDR1 LNHDA, CDR2 SQIVND (reference sequence). Trimming removed 0 bases from V and 1 base from J; junction bases left unmatched: 12. CDR3: CASSIDHQRGGPLSYNEQFF. For the CDR3, the DNA is TGTGCCAGTAGTATAGATCACCAGCGGGGGGGCCCTTTATCCTACAATGAGCAGTTCTTC.

The chain joins TRBV5-6 to TRBJ1-3, with D unresolved. Trimming took off 0 bases at V and 1 base at J, with 8 bases between the two ends. The germline gives CDR1 SGHDT, CDR2 YYEEEE. This CDR3 region has 15 residues. CDR3: CASSLGRLSGNTIYF. For the CDR3, the DNA is TGTGCCAGCAGCTTGGGCAGACTTTCTGGAAACACCATATATTTT.

The CDR3 loop reads CASSYRQTAISYGYTF. In DNA, the CDR3 is TGTGCCAGCAGTTATCGACAGACCGCTATTAGCTATGGCTACACCTTC. V is TRBV6-5 and J is TRBJ1-2; perhaps TRBD1 as D (5 bases). Germline V gene sequence: CDR1 MNHEY, CDR2 SVGAGI. The CDR3 sequence is 16 residues long. V lost 3 bases and J 4 bases, leaving 18 bases between the germline ends.

This clone was observed a single time. The chain employs TRBV18 and TRBJ1-1; 9 bases match TRBD1. Per the germline V gene, CDR1 is KGHSH and CDR2 is LQKENI. The CDR3 is 15 residues long. V shed 3 bases, J shed 1 base, and the junction held 3 bases outside the gene matches. CDR3 nucleotides: TGTGCCAGCTCACCTTTGACAGGGGGGAACACTGAAGCTTTCTTT. Translation: CASSPLTGGNTEAFF.

The chain combines TRBV28 with TRBJ2-7, with TRBD2 matching over 13 bases. Germline CDR1 is MDHEN and CDR2 is SYDVKM. The CDR3 extends over 15 amino acids. Trimming at V came to 5 bases and at J to 4 bases, leaving 5 bases not matched to a gene. The CDR3, as DNA: TGTGCCAGCAGTCGCGGGACTAGCGGGGATTACGAGCAGTACTTC. It specifies CASSRGTSGDYEQYF.

The chain recombines TRBV30 with TRBJ1-3, with TRBD1 identical over 9 bases. The CDR3 extends over 13 amino acids. In germline, CDR1 is GTSNPN, CDR2 SVGIG (reference sequence). The J segment lost 4 bases and the V segment lost 5 bases, leaving 3 bases of the junction unmatched. CDR3 residues: CAWQTGGGNTIYF. CDR3 coding DNA: TGTGCCTGGCAGACAGGGGGAGGAAACACCATATATTTT.

The gene calls are TRBV5-1 and TRBJ1-4, with D possibly matching TRBD1 (6 bases). Trimming took off 2 bases at V and 8 bases at J, with 19 bases between the two ends. The length of the CDR3 is 16 residues. CDR1 is SGHRS and CDR2 is YFSETQ in the germline V gene. CDR3 DNA: TGCGCCAGCAGCTTAGGGTCTTCCGGACAGATAGAAAAACTGTTTTTT. Its translation is CASSLGSSGQIEKLFF. Variable domain in full (rest from reference TRBV5-1 and TRBJ1-4): KAGVTQTPRYLIKTRGQQVTLSCSPISGHRSVSWYQQTPGQGLQFLFEYFSETQRNKGNFPGRFSGRQFSNSRSEMNVSTLELGDSALYLCASSLGSSGQIEKLFFGSGTQLSVL.

This chain joins TRBV7-9 and TRBJ1-2; 9 nucleotides align to TRBD1. This CDR3 contains 19 residues. The germline V gene has CDR1 SEHNR and CDR2 FQNEAQ (reference sequence). V gave up 7 bases and J gave up 1 base; unmatched junction bases: 19. In nucleotides, the CDR3 is TGTGCCAGCAAGCCTTTGGCCGGGACAGGGAGGGATGTTAACTATGGCTACACCTTC. Amino acid sequence: CASKPLAGTGRDVNYGYTF.

The chain employs TRBV14 and TRBJ1-4; TRBD1 is a possible D gene (5 bases). The V end lost 4 bases, the J end lost 0 bases, and 9 bases lay between the germline ends. The CDR3 is 15 amino acids. The germline CDR1 and CDR2 sequences are SGHDN and FVKESK. CDR3 coding DNA: TGTGCCAGCAGCCGACAGCTTACAACTAATGAAAAACTGTTTTTT. It codes for CASSRQLTTNEKLFF.

This clone was seen a single time. The V call is TRBV28, the J call TRBJ1-1, with D maybe TRBD1 (5 bases). Trimming left V 2 bases short and J 0 bases short, with 7 bases between. CDR1 and CDR2 from the germline V gene are MDHEN and SYDVKM. The CDR3 consists of 14 residues. The CDR3, as DNA: TGTGCCAGCAGTTTAGAACAGGTGAACACTGAAGCTTTCTTT. It codes for CASSLEQVNTEAFF.

The rearrangement joins TRBV2 to TRBJ2-7; 8 bases fit TRBD2. This CDR3 is built from 13 residues. Trimming at V came to 4 bases and at J to 4 bases, leaving 3 bases not matched to a gene. Germline V gene sequence: CDR1 SNHLY, CDR2 FYNNEI. The CDR3 loop is CASSGREGYEQYF. The DNA for the CDR3 is TGTGCCAGCAGTGGCCGGGAGGGATACGAGCAGTACTTC.

This clone was seen just once. The chain couples TRBV19 to TRBJ1-4; 7 positions match TRBD1. The trim removed 9 bases at V and 7 bases at J, leaving 11 bases unmatched. Germline values: CDR1 LNHDA, CDR2 SQIVND (reference sequence). The CDR3 extends over 14 amino acids. In DNA, the CDR3 is TGTGCCAGCTACTCTAGGGGGCGGGGTGAAAAACTGTTTTTT. Its translation: CASYSRGRGEKLFF.

The CDR3 loop reads CASSSQGIFNEKLFF. CDR3 sequence (DNA): TGTGCCAGCAGCTCACAGGGAATCTTTAATGAAAAACTGTTTTTT. This sequence joins TRBV7-2 and TRBJ1-4; a weak D match, TRBD1 (6 bases). Germline loops: CDR1 SGHTA, CDR2 FQGNSA. The CDR3 covers 15 residues. V gave up 4 bases and J gave up 4 bases, with 13 bases separating them. Filled out from reference TRBV7-2 and TRBJ1-4, the complete variable domain reads GAGVSQSPSNKVTEKGKDVELRCDPISGHTALYWYRQSLGQGLEFLIYFQGNSAPDKSGLPSDRFSAERTGGSVSTLTIQRTQQEDSAVYLCASSSQGIFNEKLFFGSGTQLSVL.

Here the CDR3 reads CASSLQGLAKNIQYF. The CDR3 DNA sequence: TGCGCCAGCAGCTTGCAGGGACTAGCCAAAAACATTCAGTACTTC. V and J are TRBV5-1 and TRBJ2-4; maybe TRBD2 (6 bases). V was cut by 1 base and J by 0 bases, with 8 bases left in between. From germline, CDR1 is SGHRS and CDR2 YFSETQ. CDR3 size: 15 residues.

The chain has TRBV2 and TRBJ2-1; 10 nucleotides agree with TRBD2. CDR3 length equals 15 residues. Trimming cost V 3 bases and J 5 bases; bases outside gene matches: 4. Germline CDR1 and CDR2: SNHLY and FYNNEI. The CDR3 here is CASSDLAGENNEQFF. In nucleotides, the CDR3 is TGTGCCAGCAGTGATCTAGCGGGAGAGAACAATGAGCAGTTCTTC.